This T cell receptor beta chain appears in the sequencing data of a study of T cells in Graves' hyperthyroidism and ophthalmopathy. General study points: Blood also held most thyroid clonotypes expanded beyond 0.001. Stable hyperthyroidism and ophthalmopathy were separated using 13 V-J signatures.

As concerns this clonotype: Its matching antigen is unknown.

It was RNA transcripts that yielded the amplified TCR beta CDR3 regions. The HTBI set primed first-round TCR CDR3 RT-PCR. Via MiXCR, TCRdb re-called the multiplex PCR reads, giving one row per CDR3 protein. Of some 600,000 distinct CDR3 sequences in the sample, about 15% were seen once. Lactation, pregnancy, other autoimmune disease or uncontrolled infection led to exclusion of patients. The CDR3 contains 16 residues. Germline CDR1 and CDR2: SEHNR and FQNEAQ (reference sequence). V lost 7 bases, J lost 0 bases, and 18 bases lay in between. The material sequenced was blood. The sequence came from a woman aged 25 to 45 with Graves' hyperthyroidism that later progressed to Graves' ophthalmopathy. V and J are TRBV7-9 and TRBJ1-1; the D is unclear. For the CDR3, the DNA is TGTGCCAGCATCGGACCCCCGGACTCTTTGAACACTGAAGCTTTCTTT. Translated: CASIGPPDSLNTEAFF.